These 2 T cell receptor beta chains originate from one sample sequenced in a study of T cell responses to AZD1222 COVID-19 vaccine. Some clones are missing from TCRdb's copy, which holds only in-frame ones; the method was immunoSEQ multiplex PCR. The table records 140,000 to 150,000 clones, around 92% of them present only once. The input for sequencing was peripheral blood, taken 28 days after the second AZD1222 dose. The source of these receptors is an adult who received the AZD1222 COVID-19 vaccine.

The V and J genes are TRBV5-1 and TRBJ2-1; 10 nucleotides line up with TRBD2. The CDR3 is 15 residues long. The V and J ends lost 3 bases and 5 bases, in that order; junction bases with no gene match: 5. The germline V gene has CDR1 SGHRS and CDR2 YFSETQ. CDR3 sequence: CASSSLAGVNNEQFF. For the CDR3, the DNA is TGCGCCAGCAGCTCCCTAGCGGGGGTAAACAATGAGCAGTTCTTC.

This rearrangement joins TRBV7-2 to TRBJ1-5; no clear D gene. The CDR3 runs to 13 residues. The V end lost 1 base, the J end lost 8 bases, and 9 bases lay between the germline ends. Looked up from germline, CDR1 is SGHTA and CDR2 is FQGNSA. This CDR3 reads CASSLVQAEPQHF. The CDR3 nucleotides read TGTGCCAGCAGCTTAGTTCAGGCGGAGCCCCAGCATTTT.